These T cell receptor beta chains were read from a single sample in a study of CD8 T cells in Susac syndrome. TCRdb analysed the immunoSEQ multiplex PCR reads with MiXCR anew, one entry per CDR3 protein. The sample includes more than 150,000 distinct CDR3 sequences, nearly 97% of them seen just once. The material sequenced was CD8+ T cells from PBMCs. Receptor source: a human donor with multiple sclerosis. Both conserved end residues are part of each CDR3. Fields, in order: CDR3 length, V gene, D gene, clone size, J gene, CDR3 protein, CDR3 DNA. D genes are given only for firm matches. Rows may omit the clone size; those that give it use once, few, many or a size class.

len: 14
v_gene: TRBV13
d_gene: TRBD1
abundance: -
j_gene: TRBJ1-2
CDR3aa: CASSRDRGSYGYTF
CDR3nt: TGTGCCAGCAGCCGGGACAGGGGGTCCTATGGCTACACCTTC

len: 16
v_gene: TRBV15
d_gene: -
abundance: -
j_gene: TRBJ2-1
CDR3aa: CATSKGGYPDYNEQFF
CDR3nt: TGTGCCACCAGTAAAGGGGGGTACCCGGACTACAATGAGCAGTTCTTC

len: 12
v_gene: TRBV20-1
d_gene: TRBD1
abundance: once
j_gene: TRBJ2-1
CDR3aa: CSASEGADEQFF
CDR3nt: TGCAGTGCTAGTGAGGGGGCGGATGAGCAGTTCTTC

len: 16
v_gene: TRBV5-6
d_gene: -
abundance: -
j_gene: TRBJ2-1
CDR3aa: CASSLAGSAAYNEQFF
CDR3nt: TGTGCCAGCAGCTTGGCTGGTAGCGCCGCCTACAATGAGCAGTTCTTC

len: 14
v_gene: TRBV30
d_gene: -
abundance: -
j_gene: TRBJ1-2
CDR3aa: CAWSGDWANYGYTF
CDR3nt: TGTGCCTGGAGTGGCGACTGGGCTAACTATGGCTACACCTTC

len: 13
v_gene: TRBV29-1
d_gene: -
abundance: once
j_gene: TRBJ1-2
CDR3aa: CSVEDRRGRGYTF
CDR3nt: TGCAGCGTTGAAGATCGCAGGGGACGAGGCTACACCTTC

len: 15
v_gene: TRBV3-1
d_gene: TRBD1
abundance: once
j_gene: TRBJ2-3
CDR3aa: CASSPATGGTDTQYF
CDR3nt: TGTGCCAGCAGCCCAGCGACAGGGGGCACAGATACGCAGTATTTT

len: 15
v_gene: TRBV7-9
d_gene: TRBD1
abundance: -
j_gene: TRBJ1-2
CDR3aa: CASSFPDRALRGYTF
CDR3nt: TGTGCCAGCAGCTTTCCCGACAGGGCATTACGCGGCTACACCTTC

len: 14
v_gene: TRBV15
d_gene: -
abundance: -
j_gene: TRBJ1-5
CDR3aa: CATSRGGVGQPQHF
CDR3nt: TGTGCCACCAGCAGAGGGGGGGTCGGCCAGCCCCAGCATTTT

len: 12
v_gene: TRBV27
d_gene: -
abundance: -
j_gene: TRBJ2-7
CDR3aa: CASSFQGNEQYF
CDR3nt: TGTGCCAGCAGTTTTCAGGGGAACGAGCAGTACTTC

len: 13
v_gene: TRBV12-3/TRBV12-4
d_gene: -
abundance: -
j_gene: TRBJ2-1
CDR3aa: CASSWTDHNEQFF
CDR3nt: TGTGCCAGCAGTTGGACAGACCACAATGAGCAGTTCTTC

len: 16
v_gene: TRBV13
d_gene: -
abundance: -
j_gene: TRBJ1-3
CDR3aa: CASSLGFPGSGNTIYF
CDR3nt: TGTGCCAGCAGCTTAGGGTTTCCCGGCTCTGGAAACACCATATATTTT

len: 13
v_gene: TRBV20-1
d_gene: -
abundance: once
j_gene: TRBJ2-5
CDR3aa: CSANHRLEETQYF
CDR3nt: TGCAGTGCCAACCATAGGTTGGAAGAGACCCAGTACTTC

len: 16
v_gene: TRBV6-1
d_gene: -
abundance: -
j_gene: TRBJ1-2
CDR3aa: CASSPTMGGLGVPYTF
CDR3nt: TGTGCCAGCAGTCCAACAATGGGGGGACTAGGAGTTCCCTACACCTTC

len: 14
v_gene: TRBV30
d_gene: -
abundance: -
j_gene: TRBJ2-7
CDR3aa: CAWTYGDWAYEQYF
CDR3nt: TGTGCCTGGACTTACGGGGATTGGGCCTACGAGCAGTACTTC

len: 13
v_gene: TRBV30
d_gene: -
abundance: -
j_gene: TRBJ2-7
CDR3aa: CAWNAGYAYEQYF
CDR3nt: TGTGCCTGGAACGCGGGCTACGCTTACGAGCAGTACTTC

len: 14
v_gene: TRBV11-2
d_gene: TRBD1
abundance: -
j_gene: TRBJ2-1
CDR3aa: CASSSGDSYNEQFF
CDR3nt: TGTGCCAGCAGCTCAGGGGACAGCTACAATGAGCAGTTCTTC

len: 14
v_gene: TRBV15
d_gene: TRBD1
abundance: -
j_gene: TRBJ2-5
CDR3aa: CATSRRDREETQYF
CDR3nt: TGTGCCACCAGCAGACGGGACAGGGAAGAGACCCAGTACTTC

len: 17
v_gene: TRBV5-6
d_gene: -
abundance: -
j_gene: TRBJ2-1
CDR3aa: CASSLWSRTAAYNEQFF
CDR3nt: TGTGCCAGCAGCTTGTGGTCTAGGACCGCAGCCTACAATGAGCAGTTCTTC

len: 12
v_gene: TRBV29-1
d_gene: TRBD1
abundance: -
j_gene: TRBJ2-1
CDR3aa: CSVDREVDEQFF
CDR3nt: TGCAGCGTCGACAGGGAAGTGGATGAGCAGTTCTTC

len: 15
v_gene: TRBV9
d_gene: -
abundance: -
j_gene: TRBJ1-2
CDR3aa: CASSPSGQSNYGYTF
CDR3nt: TGTGCCAGCAGCCCTAGCGGACAGTCGAACTATGGCTACACCTTC

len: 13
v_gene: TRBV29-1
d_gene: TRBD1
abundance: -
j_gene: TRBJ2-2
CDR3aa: CSVRQGTAGELFF
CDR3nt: TGCAGCGTTCGACAGGGGACGGCCGGGGAGCTGTTTTTT

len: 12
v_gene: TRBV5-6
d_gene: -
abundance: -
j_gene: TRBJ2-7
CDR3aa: CASSLVGTEQYF
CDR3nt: TGTGCCAGCAGCTTGGTAGGAACCGAGCAGTACTTC

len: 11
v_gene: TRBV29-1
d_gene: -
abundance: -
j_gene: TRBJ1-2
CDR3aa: CSVEIRGGYTF
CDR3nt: TGCAGCGTTGAGATTCGTGGTGGCTACACCTTC

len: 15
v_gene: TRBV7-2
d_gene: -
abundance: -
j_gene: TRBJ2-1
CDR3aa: CASSSDITPGDEQFF
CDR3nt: TGTGCCAGCAGCTCGGACATTACCCCGGGAGATGAGCAGTTCTTC

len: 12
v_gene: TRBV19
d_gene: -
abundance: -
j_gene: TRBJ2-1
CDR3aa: CASSIGVDEQFF
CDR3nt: TGTGCCAGTAGTATCGGAGTTGATGAGCAGTTCTTC

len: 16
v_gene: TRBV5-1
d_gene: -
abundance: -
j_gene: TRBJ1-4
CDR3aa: CASSFRWRATNEKLFF
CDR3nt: TGCGCCAGCAGCTTTCGCTGGAGAGCAACTAATGAAAAACTGTTTTTT

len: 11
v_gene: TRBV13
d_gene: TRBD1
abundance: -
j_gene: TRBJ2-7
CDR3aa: CASSQGDEQYF
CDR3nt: TGTGCCAGCAGCCAGGGGGACGAGCAGTACTTC

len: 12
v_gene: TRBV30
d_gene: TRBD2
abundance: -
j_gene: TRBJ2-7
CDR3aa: CAWTSGSHEQYF
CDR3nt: TGTGCCTGGACTAGCGGGTCCCACGAGCAGTACTTC

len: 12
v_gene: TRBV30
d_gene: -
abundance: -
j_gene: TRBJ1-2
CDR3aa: CAWTPLGYGYTF
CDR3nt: TGTGCCTGGACCCCTTTGGGTTATGGCTACACCTTC

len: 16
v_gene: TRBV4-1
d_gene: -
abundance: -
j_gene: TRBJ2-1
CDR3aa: CASSQEGAPRGYEQFF
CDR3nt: TGCGCCAGCAGCCAAGAAGGGGCCCCCCGTGGGTATGAGCAGTTCTTC

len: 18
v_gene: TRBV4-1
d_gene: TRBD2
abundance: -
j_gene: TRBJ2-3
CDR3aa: CASSPWTSGGENTDTQYF
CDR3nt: TGCGCCAGCAGCCCCTGGACTAGCGGGGGAGAAAACACAGATACGCAGTATTTT

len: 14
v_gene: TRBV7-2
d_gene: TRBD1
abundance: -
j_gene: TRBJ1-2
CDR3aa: CASTTGGLNYGYTF
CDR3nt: TGTGCCAGCACCACAGGGGGCCTTAACTATGGCTACACCTTC

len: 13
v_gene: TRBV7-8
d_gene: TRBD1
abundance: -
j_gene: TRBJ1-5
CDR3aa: CASAGQGNQPQHF
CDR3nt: TGTGCCAGCGCGGGACAGGGCAATCAGCCCCAGCATTTT

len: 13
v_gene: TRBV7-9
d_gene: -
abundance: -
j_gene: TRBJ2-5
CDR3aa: CASSAVVQETQYF
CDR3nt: TGTGCCAGCAGTGCGGTGGTCCAAGAGACCCAGTACTTC

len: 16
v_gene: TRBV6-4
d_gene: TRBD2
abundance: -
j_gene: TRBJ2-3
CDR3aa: CASSEASGGASDTQYF
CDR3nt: TGTGCCAGCAGTGAGGCTAGCGGGGGGGCCTCAGATACGCAGTATTTT

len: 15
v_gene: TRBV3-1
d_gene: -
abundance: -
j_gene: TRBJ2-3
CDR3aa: CASSRGGSYTDTQYF
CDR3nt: TGTGCCAGCAGTCGCGGTGGGTCCTACACAGATACGCAGTATTTT

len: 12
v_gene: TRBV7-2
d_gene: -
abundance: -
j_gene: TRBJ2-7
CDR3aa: CASSPLSGEQYF
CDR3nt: TGTGCCAGCAGCCCCCTCAGCGGTGAGCAGTACTTC

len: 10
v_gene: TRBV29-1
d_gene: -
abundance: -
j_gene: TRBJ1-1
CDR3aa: CSDQDTEAFF
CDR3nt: TGCAGCGATCAGGACACTGAAGCTTTCTTT

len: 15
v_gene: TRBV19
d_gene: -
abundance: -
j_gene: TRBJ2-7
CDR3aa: CASSIKARSSYEQYF
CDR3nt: TGTGCCAGTAGTATTAAGGCCAGGAGCTCCTACGAGCAGTACTTC